A single sample gave rise to the 32 T cell receptor beta chains below, sequenced in a study of regulatory T cells in long-lasting Graves disease (dated by TCRdb to the early 2020s). Libraries were constructed by multiplex PCR. Sequencer: Illumina HiSeq 4000. TCR beta libraries were built with iRepertoire HTBI primers and Arm-PCR amplification of CDR3 regions. Using fastp at Q25 and MiXCR, TCRdb reprocessed the public reads and kept productive beta chains. One record per CDR3 amino acid sequence lists the most common genes and DNA. The sample data list 350,000 to 500,000 distinct CDR3 sequences, and roughly 15% of these were observed just once. The ten largest clones take up around a quarter of the sample. The time point tag for this specimen amounts to: newly diagnosed GD, antithyroid drugs for less than 3 months. For both TCR sequencing and RNA sequencing, RNA was extracted from PBMCs in TRIzol. A further study also used this sample, focusing on T cells in Graves' hyperthyroidism and ophthalmopathy.

The sample in question was peripheral blood mononuclear cells (PBMCs), obtained at new diagnosis, from a patient treated with antithyroid drugs. These TCRs come from a woman aged 18-29 years with Graves disease. Donor details come from another sample of the same person, matched by shared clones.

This clonotype was counted many times. The J gene is TRBJ2-1, the V gene TRBV6-1; 10 positions match TRBD1. The germline V gene encodes CDR1 MNHNS and CDR2 SASEGT. V lost 5 bases and J lost 4; bases outside the gene matches: 8. The CDR3 length is 16 residues. In DNA, the CDR3 is TGTGCCAGCAGTATCACCGGGACAGGGGTATACAATGAGCAGTTCTTC. Amino acids: CASSITGTGVYNEQFF.

In this sample, this clonotype turned up a few times. The chain joins TRBV7-9 to TRBJ1-2, with D tentatively TRBD1 (6 bases). This CDR3 has 15 residues. Trimming took off 3 bases at V and 6 bases at J, with 17 bases between the two ends. Germline V gene sequence: CDR1 SEHNR, CDR2 FQNEAQ (reference sequence). The CDR3 sequence: CASSFSGGRADGYTF. In DNA, the CDR3 is TGTGCCAGCAGCTTTTCCGGGGGCAGGGCGGATGGCTACACCTTC.

CDR3 loop: CSVGGDRGLHPYEQYF. The CDR3 nucleotides are TGCAGCGTTGGCGGGGACAGGGGGCTCCACCCCTACGAGCAGTACTTC. The chain couples TRBV29-1 to TRBJ2-7; 12 bases are shared with TRBD1. The trim removed 4 bases at V and 2 bases at J, leaving 9 bases unmatched. Germline-derived CDR1 and CDR2 are SQVTM and ANQGSEA. The CDR3 contains 16 residues.

There are a few counts of this clonotype. The chain employs TRBV20-1 and TRBJ2-7; possibly TRBD1 or TRBD2 for D (5 bases each). V was pared by 6 bases and J by 5 bases, with 17 bases between. The CDR3 is made up of 13 amino acids. The germline gives CDR1 DFQATT, CDR2 SNEGSKA (reference sequence). The CDR3 sequence is CSAELGALDEQYF. The CDR3 nucleotides read TGCAGTGCCGAACTAGGGGCTCTGGACGAGCAGTACTTC.

This clonotype was detected ten times or more. V usage is TRBV10-3 and J usage is TRBJ2-7; a weak D match, TRBD1 (6 bases). The CDR3 totals 12 residues. Germline CDR1 is ENHRY and CDR2 is SYGVKD. Trimming removed 8 bases at V and 4 bases at J, with 12 bases between. The CDR3, as DNA: TGTGCCATCCGGGACACCATATACGAGCAGTACTTC. This translates into CAIRDTIYEQYF.

This clonotype was seen many times. The chain recombines TRBV28 with TRBJ2-7; either TRBD1 or TRBD2 may supply D (5 bases each). Germline assignment: CDR1 MDHEN and CDR2 SYDVKM. Trimming cost V 3 bases and J 3 bases, with 15 bases left between them. The CDR3 is 15 amino acids. The CDR3 sequence is CASSFLEGFDYEQYF. In DNA form, the CDR3 reads TGTGCCAGCAGTTTCCTAGAGGGGTTCGACTACGAGCAGTACTTC.

This sequence joins TRBV10-2 and TRBJ2-2; D perhaps matches TRBD1 (6 bases). Germline CDR1 is WSHSY and CDR2 is SAAADI. V was pared by 2 bases and J by 6 bases, with 19 bases between. The CDR3 spans 17 residues. CDR3 nucleotides: TGCGCCAGCAGTGAGCCAGGGGATTTAATGCGGGCCGGGGAGCTGTTTTTT. It yields the protein CASSEPGDLMRAGELFF.

This clonotype came up many times. The V call is TRBV20-1, the J call TRBJ2-7, with no clear D. The V gene lost 1 base and the J gene lost 0 bases, with 10 bases spanning the gap. The CDR3 sequence is 14 residues long. Germline CDR1 and CDR2: DFQATT and SNEGSKA (reference sequence). The CDR3 DNA reads as TGCAGTGCTAGAGGCCTTTCTAGCTCCTACGAGCAGTACTTC. Translation: CSARGLSSSYEQYF.

This clonotype was seen a few times. The chain couples TRBV6-1 to TRBJ2-3; TRBD2 aligns across 10 bases. The CDR3 loop spans 17 amino acids. CDR1 is MNHNS, CDR2 SASEGT, per germline. The V and J ends lost 6 bases and 3 bases, in that order; junction bases with no gene match: 12. CDR3 DNA sequence: TGTGCCAGCAGCGAGGGGGGTAGTAGCGGGAGGACAGATACGCAGTATTTT. This encodes CASSEGGSSGRTDTQYF.

Concerning this clonotype: This may come from a read error, since a much larger clone is one base off. The chain carries TRBV28 and TRBJ2-6; D gene uncertain. This CDR3 comprises 16 residues. Germline assignment: CDR1 MDHEN and CDR2 SYDVKM. The DNA for the CDR3 is TGTGCGACCCACGCTTCGGAGCCCTCTTGGGCCAACGTCCTGACTTTC. This translates into CATHASEPSWANVLTF.

The chain recombines TRBV7-2 with TRBJ2-5, with 9 bases fitting TRBD2. The germline V gene encodes CDR1 SGHTA and CDR2 FQGNSA. This CDR3 contains 14 residues. V was pared by 5 bases and J by 6 bases, with 7 bases of the junction left unmatched. The CDR3 nucleotides are TGTGCCAGCAGCGAGAGCGGGAGGACGAAGACCCAGTACTTC. It codes for CASSESGRTKTQYF.

This clonotype occurred many times. The rearrangement joins TRBV7-2 to TRBJ2-3, with D perhaps matching TRBD1 (5 bases). Between the trimmed V and J ends, which lost 3 bases and 7 bases, there was a span of 11 bases. Germline V gene sequence: CDR1 SGHTA, CDR2 FQGNSA. This CDR3 region has 13 residues. This CDR3 is CASSFQGENTQYF. As DNA, the CDR3 is TGTGCCAGCAGCTTTCAGGGCGAGAATACGCAGTATTTT.

This clonotype was counted a few times. V usage is TRBV20-1 and J usage is TRBJ2-2; no firm D call. The CDR3 has 14 amino acids. The V end was cut by 6 bases, the J end by 3 bases, with 14 bases between. Per the germline V gene, CDR1 is DFQATT and CDR2 is SNEGSKA (reference sequence). CDR3 sequence (DNA): TGCAGTGCCAAATTCAAGTTCGACACCGGGGAGCTGTTTTTT. Translated, it gives CSAKFKFDTGELFF.

This clonotype was counted at least ten times. V and J are TRBV11-2 and TRBJ2-7; 11 bases align to TRBD2. Germline CDR1 SGHAT, CDR2 FQNNGV. This CDR3 is built from 15 residues. Germline trimming cut 3 bases from V and 3 bases from J; bases unmatched to any gene: 4. CDR3 nucleotide sequence: TGTGCCAGCAGCTTGACCGGGACTAGCGGCTACGAGCAGTACTTC. It yields the protein CASSLTGTSGYEQYF.

This clonotype was seen repeatedly, ten times or more. The CDR3 DNA is TGTGCCAGCAGTCCCCGGACTAGCGGGACTGTCGAGCAGTACTTC. This codes for CASSPRTSGTVEQYF. V gene TRBV12-3 or TRBV12-4 combines with J gene TRBJ2-7, with 12 bases lining up with TRBD2. This CDR3 has 15 residues. V lost 5 bases to trimming and J lost 6 bases; unmatched junction nucleotides: 8.

This clonotype was found many times. This chain joins TRBV7-2 and TRBJ2-3, with 7 bases fitting TRBD1. Germline V gene sequence: CDR1 SGHTA, CDR2 FQGNSA. Germline trimming cut 0 bases from V and 3 bases from J; bases unmatched to any gene: 3. The CDR3 runs 15 residues. The CDR3 DNA sequence: TGTGCCAGCAGCTTAGCGAGGGGGCGGACAGATACGCAGTATTTT. Translated, it gives CASSLARGRTDTQYF.

Ten or more counts support this clonotype. This sequence joins TRBV28 and TRBJ1-6; D remains unclear. The germline V and J ends were trimmed by 5 bases and 0 bases, with 11 bases remaining between them. The CDR3 loop spans 16 amino acids. Germline CDR1 reads MDHEN; CDR2 reads SYDVKM. The CDR3 coding sequence is TGTGCCAGCAGTGGGGTGGGGAGCTCCTATAATTCACCCCTCCACTTT. Translating it yields CASSGVGSSYNSPLHF.

V is TRBV5-1 and J is TRBJ2-2; D remains ambiguous. V lost 0 bases to trimming and J lost 4 bases, with 7 bases between them. The CDR3 consists of 14 residues. The germline gives CDR1 SGHRS, CDR2 YFSETQ. DNA of the CDR3: TGCGCCAGCAGCTTGGAGGTCTCCACCGGGGAGCTGTTTTTT. As protein: CASSLEVSTGELFF.

V and J are TRBV20-1 and TRBJ1-1; TRBD1 aligns across 7 bases. Germline values: CDR1 DFQATT, CDR2 SNEGSKA (reference sequence). The trim removed 0 bases at V and 2 bases at J, leaving 6 bases unmatched. The CDR3 contains 15 residues. The CDR3 nucleotides read TGCAGTGCTAGAGACTTCGGACAGGACAACACTGAAGCTTTCTTT. Translated: CSARDFGQDNTEAFF.

The rearrangement uses TRBV19 and TRBJ1-5; the D gene is possibly TRBD1 (6 bases). Trimming stripped 7 bases from V and 8 bases from J, with 18 bases between. Germline V gives CDR1 LNHDA, CDR2 SQIVND (reference sequence). CDR3 length equals 14 residues. The DNA of the CDR3 is TGTGCCAGTACCACTCCAGGGGCGGGTAAGCCCCAGCATTTT. Translation: CASTTPGAGKPQHF.

This clonotype was counted many times. The V call is TRBV10-3, the J call TRBJ2-3; 7 bases match TRBD1. The germline CDR1 and CDR2 sequences are ENHRY and SYGVKD. This CDR3 is built from 16 residues. The V and J ends lost 0 bases and 2 bases, in that order; junction bases with no gene match: 5. CDR3 nucleotides: TGTGCCATCAGTGAGTCGACAGGGACCACCACAGATACGCAGTATTTT. It codes for CAISESTGTTTDTQYF.

V gene TRBV5-1 combines with J gene TRBJ2-5; 9 bases map to TRBD2. V was clipped by 6 bases and J by 4 bases; unmatched bases: 13. CDR1 is SGHRS, CDR2 YFSETQ, per germline. This CDR3 comprises 16 residues. The CDR3 DNA reads as TGCGCCAGCACTGGACTTAGCGGGAGACGCGGAGAGACCCAGTACTTC. Residues: CASTGLSGRRGETQYF.

This clonotype has ten or more counts. The chain employs TRBV2 and TRBJ2-7; D call uncertain. The V gene lost 6 bases and the J gene lost 2 bases, with 14 bases spanning the gap. CDR1 is SNHLY, CDR2 FYNNEI, per germline. CDR3 length: 14 amino acids. CDR3 nucleotides: TGTGCCAGCAGCCTTACTACGGTTGCCTACGAGCAGTACTTC. Translating it yields CASSLTTVAYEQYF.

The rearrangement links TRBV19 to TRBJ2-2; D is perhaps TRBD1 (6 bases). CDR1 and CDR2 from the germline V gene are LNHDA and SQIVND (reference sequence). The V gene lost 7 bases and the J gene lost 3 bases, with 15 bases spanning the gap. This CDR3 is 15 amino acids long. CDR3 sequence (DNA): TGTGCCAGTACCTGGAAGGGGGTGTACACCGGGGAGCTGTTTTTT. This sequence encodes CASTWKGVYTGELFF.

This clonotype was seen only a few times. The CDR3: CASSLRGDSFYEQYF. The CDR3 nucleotides read TGTGCCAGCAGTCTCCGTGGGGACAGCTTTTACGAGCAGTACTTC. This chain joins TRBV27 and TRBJ2-7, with 7 bases aligning to TRBD1. Looked up from germline, CDR1 is MNHEY and CDR2 is SMNVEV (reference sequence). The trim removed 5 bases at V and 4 bases at J, leaving 11 bases unmatched. This CDR3 contains 15 residues.

The chain has TRBV11-3 and TRBJ2-2, with 8 bases identical to TRBD1. The CDR3 has 14 amino acids. Losses at the gene ends were 3 bases for V and 8 bases for J; bases not matched to a gene: 5. Per the germline V gene, CDR1 is SGHNT and CDR2 is YENEEA. The DNA for the CDR3 is TGTGCCAGCAGCTTCTCAGGGGGCTTGGGGGAGCTGTTTTTT. Translation: CASSFSGGLGELFF. The full variable domain, rest sourced from reference TRBV11-3 and TRBJ2-2, is EAGVVQSPRYKIIEKKQPVAFWCNPISGHNTLYWYLQNLGQGPELLIRYENEEAVDDSQLPKDRFSAERLKGVDSTLKIQPAELGDSAVYLCASSFSGGLGELFFGEGSRLTVL.

J is TRBJ1-1 and V is TRBV4-3; unclear D gene. CDR1 LGHNA and CDR2 YSLEER come from the germline V gene. The CDR3 has 16 residues. Trimming shortened V by 0 bases and J by 0 bases, and 11 bases separated the two germline ends. The CDR3 loop reads CASSQDGRAMNTEAFF. For the CDR3, the DNA is TGCGCCAGCAGCCAAGATGGACGTGCCATGAACACTGAAGCTTTCTTT.

This clonotype was observed a handful of times. This chain links TRBV11-2 with TRBJ2-6, with TRBD2 matching 9 bases. In germline, CDR1 is SGHAT, CDR2 FQNNGV. The CDR3 length is 21 residues. J was trimmed by 0 bases and V by 4 bases; bases with no gene match: 16. The CDR3 DNA is TGTGCCAGCAGCTCCCGTTTCTTGGGACTAGCCGAAAGCTCTGGGGCCAACGTCCTGACTTTC. It codes for CASSSRFLGLAESSGANVLTF.

Many counts were recorded for this clonotype. The rearrangement joins TRBV12-3 or TRBV12-4 to TRBJ2-3, with 15 nucleotides matching TRBD2. Trimming took 5 bases from V and 4 from J; bases not matched to a gene: 4. This CDR3 is 16 amino acids long. The CDR3 coding sequence is TGTGCCAGCAGTCGGACTAGCGGGAGGGCCGCAGATACGCAGTATTTT. This codes for CASSRTSGRAADTQYF.

Regarding this clonotype: With only one base between it and a far larger clone, this is likely a read error. This chain connects TRBV7-8 to TRBJ2-5; D may match TRBD1 or TRBD2 (7 bases each). The J call could be wrong; TRBJ2-1 is a better fit for the DNA end. The CDR3 consists of 16 residues. Germline-derived CDR1 and CDR2 are SGHVS and FQNEAQ. CDR3 loop: CASSQEGAGAHNEQFF. The CDR3 bases are TGTGCCAGCAGCCAAGAGGGGGCGGGGGCCCACAATGAGCAGTTCTTC.

This clonotype came up a few times. CDR3 in amino acids: CGVPGGNEKLFF. The CDR3 region has the DNA TGCGGAGTCCCTGGGGGGAATGAAAAACTGTTTTTT. J is TRBJ1-4 and V is TRBV20-1, with D possibly matching TRBD1 (5 bases). This CDR3 spans 12 amino acids. Germline CDR1 is DFQATT and CDR2 is SNEGSKA (reference sequence).

A few counts support this clonotype. V gene TRBV24-1 combines with J gene TRBJ2-1; 10 bases are a match to TRBD1. Germline V CDR1 and CDR2: KGHDR, SFDVKD. With V trimmed by 10 bases and J by 7 bases, 6 bases remained unmatched. This CDR3 comprises 13 residues. The DNA of the CDR3 is TGTGCCACAAGGGGACAGGGGTGGAATGAGCAGTTCTTC. Translating it yields CATRGQGWNEQFF.